This is a list of T cell receptor beta chains from one sample in a study of blood T cells in healthy people across ages. TCRdb reanalysed the 5' RACE reads using MiXCR and keeps one entry per CDR3 protein. The sample shows roughly 2 million distinct CDR3 sequences, roughly 49% of them seen only once. Source material: blood. These receptors were taken from a middle-aged woman in good health. Both conserved end residues are part of each CDR3. Not all rows give a size; the values are once, few, many and, for expanded clones, a class.

abundance: NA; len: 15; v_gene: TRBV9; CDR3aa: CASSPILGPLGEQFF
abundance: few; len: 16; v_gene: TRBV5-1; CDR3aa: CASSPTQAGVSYEQYF
abundance: NA; len: 17; v_gene: TRBV20-1; CDR3aa: CSALGLAGSPSTDTQYF
abundance: NA; len: 15; v_gene: TRBV28; CDR3aa: CASSLDGWSYNEQFF
abundance: NA; len: 12; v_gene: TRBV6-5; CDR3aa: CASSLVNGKLFF
abundance: NA; len: 14; v_gene: TRBV20-1; CDR3aa: CSAAPGTGPYGQFF
abundance: NA; len: 14; v_gene: TRBV19; CDR3aa: CASSTADRGQPQHF
abundance: many; len: 14; v_gene: TRBV27; CDR3aa: CASSLSGTPYEQYF
abundance: few; len: 15; v_gene: TRBV7-2; CDR3aa: CASSLGLAGLYEQYF
abundance: NA; len: 16; v_gene: TRBV4-1; CDR3aa: CASSQVSVAGGETQYF
abundance: NA; len: 14; v_gene: TRBV27; CDR3aa: CASAGQSGHYGYTF
abundance: few; len: 14; v_gene: TRBV14; CDR3aa: CASSRTGHYNEQFF
abundance: NA; len: 15; v_gene: TRBV6-1; CDR3aa: CASSALVMANFGYTF
abundance: NA; len: 15; v_gene: TRBV5-1; CDR3aa: CASSFGSGGPGEQYF
abundance: NA; len: 13; v_gene: TRBV7-9; CDR3aa: CASSRAGSNEQYF
abundance: few; len: 16; v_gene: TRBV6-5; CDR3aa: CASSRQTRWGTDTQYF
abundance: NA; len: 15; v_gene: TRBV5-1; CDR3aa: CASSLAGTEVGTQCF
abundance: NA; len: 13; v_gene: TRBV20-1; CDR3aa: CSVPGPGNSPPHF
abundance: NA; len: 15; v_gene: TRBV7-3; CDR3aa: CASSLTGGGENEQYF
abundance: NA; len: 15; v_gene: TRBV6-6; CDR3aa: CASRLAGGPAETQYF
abundance: few; len: 12; v_gene: TRBV6-1; CDR3aa: CASTLDRALYTF
abundance: once; len: 13; v_gene: TRBV20-1; CDR3aa: CSGVAGNTDTQYF
abundance: NA; len: 16; v_gene: TRBV6-6; CDR3aa: CASRSRQGPDPYGYTF
abundance: NA; len: 14; v_gene: TRBV7-9; CDR3aa: CASSSGQGVNEQYF
abundance: NA; len: 14; v_gene: TRBV24-1; CDR3aa: CATSSAGSVNEQFF
abundance: few; len: 13; v_gene: TRBV4-2; CDR3aa: CASRDQGAGEQYF
abundance: NA; len: 15; v_gene: TRBV7-9; CDR3aa: CASSLGTGIVDTQYF
abundance: few; len: 13; v_gene: TRBV18; CDR3aa: CASSPQGFYEQFF
abundance: NA; len: 15; v_gene: TRBV28; CDR3aa: CASGLVEGGTDTQYF
abundance: NA; len: 16; v_gene: TRBV7-2; CDR3aa: CASSSGWGTATDTQYF
abundance: NA; len: 13; v_gene: TRBV27; CDR3aa: CASSDPPGYEQYF
abundance: NA; len: 14; v_gene: TRBV6-2/TRBV6-3; CDR3aa: CASSYRSGGTTQYF
abundance: few; len: 19; v_gene: TRBV2; CDR3aa: CASSEVGHIPAGGDNEQFF
abundance: once; len: 12; v_gene: TRBV12-3/TRBV12-4; CDR3aa: CATGGFGNEQYF
abundance: NA; len: 14; v_gene: TRBV20-1; CDR3aa: CSARAGGLGETQYF
abundance: NA; len: 13; v_gene: TRBV11-3; CDR3aa: CASSLTHGNEQYF
abundance: NA; len: 15; v_gene: TRBV9; CDR3aa: CASSPWVGVQETQYF
abundance: NA; len: 14; v_gene: TRBV6-5; CDR3aa: CASVKGGKNTEAFF
abundance: NA; len: 15; v_gene: TRBV9; CDR3aa: CASSAGRTVAYEQYF
abundance: few; len: 15; v_gene: TRBV6-2/TRBV6-3; CDR3aa: CASKIGRTGANVLTF
abundance: NA; len: 15; v_gene: TRBV5-1; CDR3aa: CASSNNTGRNSPLHF
abundance: NA; len: 14; v_gene: TRBV18; CDR3aa: CASSPSTGSNEQYF
abundance: NA; len: 13; v_gene: TRBV6-2/TRBV6-3; CDR3aa: CASWTGFNSPLHF
abundance: few; len: 13; v_gene: TRBV10-3; CDR3aa: CAISEGLGDTQYF
abundance: NA; len: 16; v_gene: TRBV4-3; CDR3aa: CASSQEWTETSYEQYF
abundance: NA; len: 13; v_gene: TRBV14; CDR3aa: CASSLATLYGYTF